This T cell receptor (beta chain) was recovered during a study of blood T cell repertoires in COVID-19. Assay used: immunoSEQ multiplex PCR; TCRdb lists only in-frame clones, some missing. The table has fewer than 110,000 clones, over 80% seen once; the top ten hold 4.5% to 6%. The CDR3 has 15 residues. Germline-derived CDR1 and CDR2 are MDHEN and SYDVKM. J gave up 5 bases and V 5 bases, and 7 bases lay outside the gene matches. J is TRBJ2-1 and V is TRBV28, with TRBD2 identical over 9 bases. The source material was peripheral blood. The clonotype was recovered from a man in his forties or fifties with active COVID-19. CDR3 region: CASSPIAGVHNEQFF. The CDR3 DNA sequence: TGTGCCAGCAGTCCAATAGCGGGAGTCCACAATGAGCAGTTCTTC.